These 31 T cell receptor beta chains came from one sample sequenced in a study of cytomegalovirus exposure and HLA in healthy donors. The PCR ran on 60 Vbeta and 13 Jbeta primers. Generated by immunoSEQ multiplex PCR, the TCRdb table keeps only in-frame clones and is missing some. The sample contains around 140,000 clones, 80% of which appear only once. The source material was PBMCs. Receptors originate from a man in his forties or fifties in good health and CMV-seronegative.

The chain links TRBV2 to TRBJ1-1, with 7 bases fitting TRBD1. The ends lost 2 bases at V and 7 bases at J; junction bases unmatched: 1. The V gene's germline CDR1 is SNHLY and CDR2 FYNNEI. The length of the CDR3 is 12 residues. CDR3: CASSEQGVEAFF. The CDR3 DNA reads TGTGCCAGCAGTGAACAGGGGGTTGAAGCTTTCTTT.

The chain has TRBV7-9 and TRBJ2-7; D is possibly TRBD2 (5 bases). Germline CDR1 is SEHNR and CDR2 is FQNEAQ (reference sequence). The CDR3 consists of 13 residues. V was cut by 1 base and J by 6 bases, with 10 bases left in between. The CDR3 region is CASSLVGEGEQYF. Written as DNA, the CDR3 is TGTGCCAGCAGCTTAGTCGGGGAAGGCGAGCAGTACTTC.

The gene calls are TRBV5-1 and TRBJ2-5, with 10 bases matching TRBD2. Germline assignment: CDR1 SGHRS and CDR2 YFSETQ. The trim removed 0 bases at V and 5 bases at J, leaving 7 bases unmatched. The CDR3 sequence is 16 residues long. The CDR3 DNA follows: TGCGCCAGCAGCTTGGCTAGCGGGGGCCTTCTGGAGACCCAGTACTTC. It translates to CASSLASGGLLETQYF. Supplemented by reference TRBV5-1 and TRBJ2-5, the full variable domain reads KAGVTQTPRYLIKTRGQQVTLSCSPISGHRSVSWYQQTPGQGLQFLFEYFSETQRNKGNFPGRFSGRQFSNSRSEMNVSTLELGDSALYLCASSLASGGLLETQYFGPGTRLLVL.

The chain carries TRBV30 and TRBJ2-7; TRBD1 matches 7 bases. The V gene end was trimmed by 2 bases and the J gene end by 0 bases; junction bases not matched to a gene: 4. This CDR3 has 14 residues. The germline CDR1 and CDR2 sequences are GTSNPN and SVGIG (reference sequence). In DNA form, the CDR3 reads TGTGCCTGGAGTAAGGACAGGACCTCCTACGAGCAGTACTTC. Its protein product is CAWSKDRTSYEQYF.

The V and J genes are TRBV11-2 and TRBJ1-5; D may be TRBD1 (6 bases). The V gene lost 4 bases and the J gene lost 0 bases, with 10 bases spanning the gap. Germline CDR1 SGHAT, CDR2 FQNNGV. This CDR3 has 15 amino acids. The CDR3 sequence: CASSSGQLSNQPQHF. The CDR3 DNA reads TGTGCCAGCAGCTCGGGACAACTTAGCAATCAGCCCCAGCATTTT.

The V gene is TRBV11-2, the J gene TRBJ2-5; 7 bases match TRBD1. V was pared by 5 bases and J by 4 bases, with 4 bases of the junction left unmatched. This CDR3 is built from 13 residues. CDR1 is SGHAT, CDR2 FQNNGV, per germline. The CDR3 bases are TGTGCCAGCAGCGGTTCAGGGGGAGAGACCCAGTACTTC. Residues: CASSGSGGETQYF.

The chain carries TRBV28 and TRBJ1-5, with no clear D. V gave up 7 bases and J gave up 1 base, with 8 bases separating them. The germline V gene has CDR1 MDHEN and CDR2 SYDVKM. This CDR3 comprises 13 residues. The chain's CDR3 is CASKRLSNQPQHF. The CDR3 DNA is TGTGCCAGCAAGAGGCTGAGCAATCAGCCCCAGCATTTT.

This clone was recorded a few times. This chain connects TRBV2 to TRBJ1-5, with 8 bases that match TRBD1. With V trimmed by 10 bases and J by 3 bases, 11 bases remained unmatched. The length of the CDR3 is 15 residues. Germline assignment: CDR1 SNHLY and CDR2 FYNNEI. The CDR3 spells CATAPTGAVNQPQHF. The CDR3 DNA reads TGTGCCACCGCTCCGACAGGGGCGGTCAATCAGCCCCAGCATTTT.

This clone was detected a few times. This sequence joins TRBV7-2 and TRBJ2-7; D is possibly TRBD2 (6 bases). Per germline, CDR1 SGHTA and CDR2 FQGNSA. The CDR3 runs 14 residues. V lost 0 bases and J lost 6, with 12 bases in between. This CDR3 is CASSLASGPTEQYF. The DNA for the CDR3 is TGTGCCAGCAGCTTAGCTAGCGGTCCCACCGAGCAGTACTTC.

This chain links TRBV6-6 with TRBJ1-6; 11 bases align to TRBD1. V shed 10 bases, J shed 9 bases, and the junction held 5 bases outside the gene matches. Per the germline V gene, CDR1 is MNHNY and CDR2 is SVGAGI (reference sequence). The CDR3 consists of 13 residues. The CDR3 is CAIADRGPSPLHF. In nucleotides, the CDR3 is TGTGCCATCGCGGACAGGGGGCCTTCACCCCTCCACTTT.

This clone was counted only a few times. The rearrangement uses TRBV7-8 and TRBJ1-5; perhaps TRBD1 as D (5 bases). V lost 9 bases and J 7 bases, leaving 16 bases between the germline ends. CDR1 is SGHVS and CDR2 is FQNEAQ in the germline V gene. The CDR3 is 13 residues long. CDR3 in DNA: TGTGCCAGTCGGGGGGAGGGCGGACAGCCCCAGCATTTT. Amino acid sequence: CASRGEGGQPQHF.

In this sample, this clone turned up many times. This sequence joins TRBV7-9 and TRBJ1-2; TRBD1 aligns across 8 bases. CDR1 SEHNR and CDR2 FQNEAQ come from the germline V gene (reference sequence). The CDR3 extends over 13 amino acids. V lost 3 bases and J lost 6; bases outside the gene matches: 3. The CDR3 DNA reads TGTGCCAGCAGCTTCAGGGGGCAGGATGGCTACACCTTC. The encoded protein is CASSFRGQDGYTF.

The chain couples TRBV5-4 to TRBJ1-6; a possible D gene is TRBD1 (5 bases). The CDR3 sequence is 13 residues long. Trimming left V 3 bases short and J 6 bases short, with 7 bases between. The V gene's germline CDR1 is SGHNT and CDR2 YYREEE (reference sequence). CDR3 region: CASSWGGNSPLHF. The DNA of the CDR3 is TGTGCCAGCAGCTGGGGGGGTAATTCACCCCTCCACTTT.

This rearrangement joins TRBV20-1 to TRBJ1-1; D remains unclear. Germline CDR1 reads DFQATT; CDR2 reads SNEGSKA (reference sequence). Trimming removed 4 bases from V and 1 base from J, with 4 bases in between. This CDR3 spans 11 amino acids. The CDR3: CSANSNTEAFF. CDR3 bases: TGCAGTGCTAACTCGAACACTGAAGCTTTCTTT.

This clone has a single count. This sequence joins TRBV4-1 and TRBJ2-7, with D tentatively TRBD2 (5 bases). Germline V gene sequence: CDR1 MGHRA, CDR2 YSYEKL. The length of the CDR3 is 14 residues. V was cut by 4 bases and J by 7 bases, with 17 bases left in between. CDR3 in DNA: TGCGCCAGCAGCCCCAGTTCCCTTACTAGAGAGCAGTACTTC. Protein product: CASSPSSLTREQYF.

This clone was counted only a few times. J is TRBJ1-5 and V is TRBV7-2; D possibly corresponds to TRBD1 (5 bases). Germline assignment: CDR1 SGHTA and CDR2 FQGNSA. The CDR3 consists of 15 residues. The V gene lost 1 base and the J gene lost 5 bases, with 12 bases spanning the gap. The CDR3 sequence is CASSLEVREDQPQHF. CDR3 DNA: TGTGCCAGCAGCTTAGAGGTCAGGGAGGATCAGCCCCAGCATTTT.

The rearrangement joins TRBV28 to TRBJ2-7; possible D gene TRBD1, 5 bases. V lost 3 bases to trimming and J lost 3 bases, with 12 bases between them. The CDR3 consists of 14 residues. CDR1 is MDHEN, CDR2 SYDVKM, per germline. CDR3 protein: CASSLNRISYEQYF. CDR3 bases: TGTGCCAGCAGTTTGAACAGGATAAGCTACGAGCAGTACTTC.

This clone was counted between two and nine times. The genes are TRBV27 and TRBJ2-3; D might be TRBD2 (5 bases). The CDR3 covers 13 residues. Trimming shortened V by 6 bases and J by 1 base, and 8 bases separated the two germline ends. Germline-derived CDR1 and CDR2 are MNHEY and SMNVEV (reference sequence). CDR3 DNA sequence: TGTGCCAGCAGCCTACTAGGCACAGATACGCAGTATTTT. Its translation is CASSLLGTDTQYF.

V is TRBV27 and J is TRBJ2-7, with D maybe TRBD2 (5 bases). CDR1 MNHEY and CDR2 SMNVEV come from the germline V gene (reference sequence). The CDR3 covers 15 residues. Trimming cost V 0 bases and J 5 bases, with 14 bases left between them. For the CDR3, the DNA is TGTGCCAGCAGTTTATCACTAGTTGGCCTCCACGAGCAGTACTTC. Its translation is CASSLSLVGLHEQYF.

As concerns this clone: One junction end does not reproduce the germline sequence, and a read error may be involved. The V and J genes are TRBV9 and TRBJ1-2; TRBD1 agrees at 9 bases. The CDR3 is 14 residues long. CDR1 is SGDLS and CDR2 is YYNGEE in the germline V gene. The DNA for the CDR3 is TGTGCTAGCAGCCCCCCTAGGACAGGGGTTGGCTACACCTTC. The encoded protein is CASSPPRTGVGYTF.

This chain uses TRBV11-2 with TRBJ1-6, with 8 bases matching TRBD1. V gave up 1 base and J gave up 7 bases; unmatched junction bases: 3. The germline CDR1 and CDR2 sequences are SGHAT and FQNNGV. This CDR3 comprises 15 residues. In nucleotides, the CDR3 is TGTGCCAGCAGCTTAGTAGGACAGGGCAATTCACCCCTCCACTTT. It codes for CASSLVGQGNSPLHF. Combining the CDR3 with reference TRBV11-2 and TRBJ1-6 gives the whole variable domain EAGVAQSPRYKIIEKRQSVAFWCNPISGHATLYWYQQILGQGPKLLIQFQNNGVVDDSQLPKDRFSAERLKGVDSTLKIQPAKLEDSAVYLCASSLVGQGNSPLHFGNGTRLTVT.

On this clone itself: Other DNA sequences of this sample code for an identical CDR3. This chain links TRBV11-2 with TRBJ1-5; TRBD1 matches 8 bases. Looked up from germline, CDR1 is SGHAT and CDR2 is FQNNGV. The CDR3 length is 13 residues. Trimming at V came to 3 bases and at J to 7 bases, leaving 2 bases not matched to a gene. The CDR3 region is CASSLDRVQPQHF. Here the CDR3 DNA reads TGTGCCAGCAGCTTGGACAGGGTACAGCCCCAGCATTTT.

The chain joins TRBV19 to TRBJ1-1; 9 bases are shared with TRBD1. V shed 3 bases and J 9 bases; nucleotides not matched to a gene: 8. The CDR3 length is 14 residues. Germline values: CDR1 LNHDA, CDR2 SQIVND (reference sequence). CDR3: CASSISRQGGQAFF. The DNA for the CDR3 is TGTGCCAGTAGTATCTCAAGACAGGGGGGACAAGCTTTCTTT. Drawing the rest from reference TRBV19 and TRBJ1-1, the complete variable domain is DGGITQSPKYLFRKEGQNVTLSCEQNLNHDAMYWYRQDPGQGLRLIYYSQIVNDFQKGDIAEGYSVSREKKESFPLTVTSAQKNPTAFYLCASSISRQGGQAFFGQGTRLTVV.

V and J are TRBV5-4 and TRBJ2-3; possibly TRBD1 for D (6 bases). The CDR3 consists of 15 residues. Germline V gene data show CDR1 as SGHNT and CDR2 as YYREEE (reference sequence). V lost 3 bases to trimming and J lost 1 base, with 12 bases between them. Here the CDR3 DNA reads TGTGCCAGCAGCTCGCCGAACAGGGGCACAGATACGCAGTATTTT. This sequence encodes CASSSPNRGTDTQYF.

The chain uses TRBV18 and TRBJ2-2, with 9 nucleotides matching TRBD2. The V and J ends lost 1 base and 9 bases, in that order; junction bases with no gene match: 15. Germline CDR1 and CDR2: KGHSH and LQKENI. CDR3 length: 18 amino acids. The CDR3 spells CASSPRDSGGRPVWELFF. The CDR3 nucleotides read TGTGCCAGCTCACCACGTGATAGCGGGGGAAGGCCTGTTTGGGAGCTGTTTTTT.

The V call is TRBV5-6, the J call TRBJ1-3; TRBD1 matches 7 bases. In germline, CDR1 is SGHDT, CDR2 YYEEEE. The V and J ends lost 5 bases and 4 bases, in that order; junction bases with no gene match: 6. This CDR3 comprises 14 residues. The CDR3 sequence: CASRNTGDGNTIYF. CDR3 bases: TGTGCCAGCAGGAATACAGGGGACGGAAACACCATATATTTT.

The gene calls are TRBV6-6 and TRBJ2-5; 10 nucleotides align to TRBD1. The CDR3 runs 14 residues. Germline assignment: CDR1 MNHNY and CDR2 SVGAGI (reference sequence). V shed 5 bases and J 5 bases; nucleotides not matched to a gene: 5. The CDR3 here is CASSPGQGFETQYF. The CDR3 DNA reads TGTGCCAGCAGTCCGGGACAGGGGTTCGAGACCCAGTACTTC.

This clone was detected once. This sequence joins TRBV30 and TRBJ2-7; tentatively, D is TRBD2 (5 bases). The V gene's germline CDR1 is GTSNPN and CDR2 SVGIG (reference sequence). Trimming pared 2 bases from V and 1 base from J, leaving 12 bases between. This CDR3 region has 14 residues. CDR3 nucleotides: TGTGCCTGGAGTATCGGGATGGGTTCCTACGAGCAGTACTTC. Its translation: CAWSIGMGSYEQYF.

CDR3 sequence: CASSWDRASEKLFF. CDR3 DNA: TGTGCCAGTAGTTGGGACAGGGCGAGTGAAAAACTGTTTTTT. The chain employs TRBV19 and TRBJ1-4; 9 bases are a match to TRBD1. CDR3 size: 14 residues. V was clipped by 5 bases and J by 7 bases; unmatched bases: 5. From germline, CDR1 is LNHDA and CDR2 SQIVND (reference sequence).

The V call is TRBV4-3, the J call TRBJ2-7; D gene ambiguous. Germline CDR1 and CDR2: LGHNA and YSLEER. The CDR3 runs 14 residues. The V and J ends lost 0 bases and 0 bases respectively, with 6 bases between them. This chain's CDR3 is CASSQETNSYEQYF. The CDR3 DNA reads TGCGCCAGCAGCCAAGAGACAAACTCCTACGAGCAGTACTTC.

This chain connects TRBV11-2 to TRBJ2-7; the match to TRBD1 covers 7 bases. The V and J ends lost 7 bases and 6 bases, in that order; junction bases with no gene match: 12. Germline-derived CDR1 and CDR2 are SGHAT and FQNNGV. CDR3 length: 14 residues. The CDR3 DNA reads TGTGCCAGCACCCTAAGGGACAGCGGCCTCGAGCAGTACTTC. Amino acid sequence: CASTLRDSGLEQYF.